Presented here are 31 T cell receptor beta chains from one specimen sequenced in a study of shared clonotypes between healthy human individuals. Profiled with immunoSEQ multiplex PCR; TCRdb holds only in-frame clones, not every one. The table lists 2.3 million or so clones, over 85% of them singletons. The material sequenced was naive CD4+ T cells from PBMCs. Noted subset: CD45RA+ positively selected. The receptor source for this set is a man younger than 30 in good health. Some clones in this sample may be carry-over from other donors' samples.

About this clone itself: The sample contains more than one DNA sequence encoding this CDR3. The J gene is TRBJ1-3, the V gene TRBV5-6; a possible D gene is TRBD1 (6 bases). Trimming pared 4 bases from V and 2 bases from J, leaving 10 bases between. Germline values: CDR1 SGHDT, CDR2 YYEEEE. The CDR3 runs to 14 residues. This chain's CDR3 is CASSPGTTGNTIYF. CDR3 bases: TGTGCCAGCAGCCCAGGGACAACTGGAAACACCATATATTTT. The whole variable domain, filled in from reference TRBV5-6 and TRBJ1-3, reads DAGVTQSPTHLIKTRGQQVTLRCSPKSGHDTVSWYQQALGQGPQFIFQYYEEEERQRGNFPDRFSGHQFPNYSSELNVNALLLGDSALYLCASSPGTTGNTIYFGEGSWLTVV.

The chain employs TRBV27 and TRBJ2-4; D is unclear. V lost 2 bases and J 0 bases, leaving 5 bases between the germline ends. The CDR3 is 14 residues long. Germline CDR1 MNHEY, CDR2 SMNVEV (reference sequence). The chain's CDR3 is CASSLGVAKNIQYF. CDR3 DNA: TGTGCCAGCAGTTTAGGGGTAGCCAAAAACATTCAGTACTTC.

The chain employs TRBV5-6 and TRBJ2-7; D is possibly TRBD2 (6 bases). CDR1 and CDR2 (germline): SGHDT, YYEEEE. The CDR3 has 14 residues. Trimming took 4 bases from V and 0 from J, leaving 11 bases between them. CDR3 in amino acids: CASSIAASSYEQYF. The DNA for the CDR3 is TGTGCCAGCAGCATAGCGGCCAGCTCCTACGAGCAGTACTTC.

This rearrangement joins TRBV28 to TRBJ2-5; TRBD1 aligns across 9 bases. With V trimmed by 6 bases and J by 0 bases, 8 bases remained unmatched. Germline values: CDR1 MDHEN, CDR2 SYDVKM. This CDR3 region has 16 residues. Here the CDR3 reads CASRPQGAPYQETQYF. The CDR3 DNA reads TGTGCCAGCAGGCCACAGGGGGCGCCTTACCAAGAGACCCAGTACTTC.

The chain couples TRBV5-6 to TRBJ2-2; the D gene is possibly TRBD2 (7 bases). The V end was cut by 0 bases, the J end by 0 bases, with 9 bases between. Germline V gene data show CDR1 as SGHDT and CDR2 as YYEEEE. The CDR3 has 16 amino acids. CDR3 sequence: CASSLVGGPNTGELFF. Written as DNA, the CDR3 is TGTGCCAGCAGCTTGGTGGGGGGGCCGAACACCGGGGAGCTGTTTTTT.

J is TRBJ2-5 and V is TRBV4-1; 7 bases are a match to TRBD1. Germline loops: CDR1 MGHRA, CDR2 YSYEKL. This CDR3 has 14 amino acids. Trimming took 3 bases from V and 2 from J; bases not matched to a gene: 3. The CDR3 DNA reads TGCGCCAGCAGCCAGCCGGGACAGCAAGAGACCCAGTACTTC. This gives the protein CASSQPGQQETQYF.

The chain is built from TRBV28 and TRBJ2-1; no clear D. Trimming took 7 bases from V and 10 from J, leaving 14 bases between them. Germline V gives CDR1 MDHEN, CDR2 SYDVKM. The CDR3 sequence is 12 residues long. The CDR3 DNA reads as TGTGCCAGCAATGGCCGAACCCTGGAGCAGTTCTTC. Its protein product is CASNGRTLEQFF.

To note about this clone: At the DNA level, this CDR3 is encoded by other sequences in the same sample as well. The chain couples TRBV28 to TRBJ1-2, with D unresolved. There are 12 residues in the CDR3. Germline loops: CDR1 MDHEN, CDR2 SYDVKM. V shed 8 bases and J shed 1 base, with 8 bases lying between them. The CDR3 DNA follows: TGTGCCAGCGGAGGAGTTAACTATGGCTACACCTTC. Residues: CASGGVNYGYTF.

J is TRBJ2-7 and V is TRBV19; a possible D gene is TRBD2 (5 bases). V shed 11 bases and J shed 0 bases, with 11 bases lying between them. Germline V gene data show CDR1 as LNHDA and CDR2 as SQIVND (reference sequence). The CDR3 covers 12 residues. This chain's CDR3 is CAQDWSSYEQYF. The CDR3 DNA is TGTGCCCAGGACTGGAGCTCCTACGAGCAGTACTTC.

This chain links TRBV28 with TRBJ1-1; 8 nucleotides match TRBD1. The J segment lost 4 bases and the V segment lost 5 bases, leaving 9 bases of the junction unmatched. In germline, CDR1 is MDHEN, CDR2 SYDVKM. This CDR3 has 15 residues. This CDR3 reads CASSPPDRAATEAFF. The CDR3 nucleotides are TGTGCCAGCAGTCCCCCGGACAGGGCTGCCACTGAAGCTTTCTTT.

The rearrangement joins TRBV12-5 to TRBJ2-5; TRBD2 is a possible D gene (7 bases). The CDR3 is 13 amino acids. Deletions cut 1 base from V and 7 bases from J, with 10 bases between. Per germline, CDR1 LGHNT and CDR2 FRNRAP. The CDR3 reads CASGLGRGGTQYF. The CDR3 nucleotides are TGTGCTAGTGGTTTGGGAAGGGGGGGGACCCAGTACTTC.

J is TRBJ2-1 and V is TRBV6-1; D uncertain. V lost 8 bases to trimming and J lost 1 base, with 9 bases between them. Germline lookup yields CDR1 MNHNS and CDR2 SASEGT. The CDR3 covers 13 residues. CDR3 nucleotides: TGTGCCAGCGGCTCTTATTCCTACAATGAGCAGTTCTTC. Translating gives CASGSYSYNEQFF.

This clone was seen a few times. The same CDR3 arises from other DNA sequences in this sample as well. The chain is built from TRBV5-1 and TRBJ2-3; 14 nucleotides line up with TRBD2. Germline V gives CDR1 SGHRS, CDR2 YFSETQ. Losses at the gene ends were 3 bases for V and 4 bases for J; bases not matched to a gene: 1. The CDR3 is made up of 15 amino acids. The DNA of the CDR3 is TGCGCCAGCAGCTCGGGACTAGCGGGAGCAGATACGCAGTATTTT. It translates to CASSSGLAGADTQYF.

The chain is built from TRBV4-2 and TRBJ2-1; TRBD2 is a possible D gene (6 bases). Germline CDR1 reads LGHNA; CDR2 reads YNFKEQ. The CDR3 totals 16 residues. The V end was cut by 2 bases, the J end by 3 bases, with 14 bases between. CDR3 bases: TGTGCCAGCAGCCAATCCTTAGCGGCACTCTACAATGAGCAGTTCTTC. This translates into CASSQSLAALYNEQFF.

The chain uses TRBV5-1 and TRBJ1-4, with a tentative D call TRBD1 (5 bases). The length of the CDR3 is 15 residues. Trimming pared 4 bases from V and 0 bases from J, leaving 10 bases between. Germline V CDR1 and CDR2: SGHRS, YFSETQ. CDR3 protein: CASSRDSATNEKLFF. In nucleotides, the CDR3 is TGCGCCAGCAGCCGCGACAGTGCAACTAATGAAAAACTGTTTTTT.

There are a few counts of this clone. The V call is TRBV11-2, the J call TRBJ1-1; no reliable D call. Deletions cut 0 bases from V and 3 bases from J, with 8 bases between. CDR3 length: 14 residues. Germline CDR1 SGHAT, CDR2 FQNNGV. CDR3 in DNA: TGTGCCAGCAGCTTAGAACTCTGGGACACTGAAGCTTTCTTT. Its translation: CASSLELWDTEAFF. Supplemented by reference TRBV11-2 and TRBJ1-1, the full variable domain reads EAGVAQSPRYKIIEKRQSVAFWCNPISGHATLYWYQQILGQGPKLLIQFQNNGVVDDSQLPKDRFSAERLKGVDSTLKIQPAKLEDSAVYLCASSLELWDTEAFFGQGTRLTVV.

As regards this clone: This CDR3 is also generated by other DNA sequences in the sample. This chain joins TRBV9 and TRBJ2-6; D possibly uses TRBD1 or TRBD2 (5 bases each). V shed 0 bases and J shed 2 bases, with 6 bases lying between them. CDR1 and CDR2 (germline): SGDLS, YYNGEE. The CDR3 length is 15 residues. The CDR3 region is CASSVGGAGANVLTF. Written as DNA, the CDR3 is TGTGCCAGCAGCGTAGGAGGGGCTGGGGCCAACGTCCTGACTTTC.

The chain links TRBV7-2 to TRBJ2-6, with D unresolved. V was cut by 2 bases and J by 0 bases, with 14 bases left in between. The CDR3 sequence is 18 residues long. The germline V gene encodes CDR1 SGHTA and CDR2 FQGNSA. The chain's CDR3 is CASSLLWQAFSGANVLTF. The CDR3 DNA reads TGTGCCAGCAGCTTACTTTGGCAGGCGTTCTCTGGGGCCAACGTCCTGACTTTC.

This chain connects TRBV5-1 to TRBJ2-6, with no clear D. Germline loops: CDR1 SGHRS, CDR2 YFSETQ. V was pared by 6 bases and J by 0 bases, with 16 bases between. The CDR3 totals 17 residues. This chain's CDR3 is CASNFGGSISGANVLTF. Written as DNA, the CDR3 is TGCGCCAGCAACTTTGGCGGCAGCATCTCTGGGGCCAACGTCCTGACTTTC.

This chain joins TRBV19 and TRBJ2-7; unclear D gene. Per germline, CDR1 LNHDA and CDR2 SQIVND (reference sequence). Deletions cut 4 bases from V and 1 base from J, with 11 bases between. The CDR3 is 14 amino acids. The CDR3 DNA follows: TGTGCCAGTAGTAGGGGTACAGCTTCCTACGAGCAGTACTTC. Its protein product is CASSRGTASYEQYF.

This clone was observed a handful of times. The genes are TRBV7-6 and TRBJ1-1, with D possibly matching TRBD1 (6 bases). There are 14 residues in the CDR3. Germline values: CDR1 SGHVS, CDR2 FNYEAQ. Trimming cost V 2 bases and J 3 bases, with 10 bases left between them. Here the CDR3 DNA reads TGTGCCAGCAGCTTACCGGGGGCTGACACTGAAGCTTTCTTT. Its protein product is CASSLPGADTEAFF.

The CDR3 reads CASSSRTGHEQYF. The CDR3 region has the DNA TGCGCCAGCAGCTCCCGGACAGGGCACGAGCAGTACTTC. The chain has TRBV5-1 and TRBJ2-7; 8 nucleotides agree with TRBD1. The germline V gene has CDR1 SGHRS and CDR2 YFSETQ. With 3 bases clipped from V and 5 bases from J, the junction kept 4 bases outside the gene matches. The CDR3 spans 13 residues.

This chain joins TRBV4-2 and TRBJ2-2, with TRBD1 matching over 8 bases. Germline assignment: CDR1 LGHNA and CDR2 YNFKEQ. The CDR3 is made up of 18 amino acids. J was trimmed by 1 base and V by 0 bases; bases with no gene match: 7. The CDR3 region is CASSQEIFGTGNTGELFF. The CDR3 DNA follows: TGTGCCAGCAGCCAAGAGATCTTCGGGACAGGGAACACCGGGGAGCTGTTTTTT.

The J gene is TRBJ2-7, the V gene TRBV5-1, with TRBD1 matching 9 bases. V was pared by 4 bases and J by 3 bases, with 8 bases of the junction left unmatched. Germline lookup yields CDR1 SGHRS and CDR2 YFSETQ. There are 15 residues in the CDR3. The CDR3 DNA sequence: TGCGCCAGCAGCGCCGGGACAGGGCTGTTCTACGAGCAGTACTTC. It yields the protein CASSAGTGLFYEQYF.

The chain is built from TRBV5-4 and TRBJ2-5, with a tentative D call TRBD1 (7 bases). Trimming took off 4 bases at V and 2 bases at J, with 18 bases between the two ends. There are 16 residues in the CDR3. CDR1 and CDR2 (germline): SGHNT, YYREEE (reference sequence). CDR3 nucleotide sequence: TGTGCCAGCAGCCCCGCCGCGGGACAGCAACAAGAGACCCAGTACTTC. It specifies CASSPAAGQQQETQYF.

This sequence joins TRBV5-1 and TRBJ2-5; D is possibly TRBD1 (6 bases). The V end lost 7 bases, the J end lost 1 base, and 17 bases lay between the germline ends. The CDR3 runs to 15 residues. Germline CDR1 reads SGHRS; CDR2 reads YFSETQ. CDR3 sequence: CASLPGGAVQETQYF. For the CDR3, the DNA is TGCGCCAGCCTCCCTGGGGGCGCAGTCCAAGAGACCCAGTACTTC.

The gene calls are TRBV11-2 and TRBJ2-5, with D perhaps matching TRBD2 (5 bases). Germline assignment: CDR1 SGHAT and CDR2 FQNNGV. The CDR3 sequence is 15 residues long. V shed 4 bases and J shed 4 bases, with 16 bases lying between them. CDR3 in DNA: TGTGCCAGCAGCTCTGGAAGAAGGGCGGGAGAGACCCAGTACTTC. This sequence encodes CASSSGRRAGETQYF.

This chain links TRBV5-1 with TRBJ1-1; 8 bases align to TRBD1. Looked up from germline, CDR1 is SGHRS and CDR2 is YFSETQ. This CDR3 region has 15 residues. The junction had 2 bases not matched to a gene; V was cut back by 0 bases and J by 1 base. The CDR3 region is CASSLDGQGNTEAFF. DNA for the CDR3: TGCGCCAGCAGCTTGGACGGACAGGGGAACACTGAAGCTTTCTTT.

This chain uses TRBV25-1 with TRBJ2-2; 9 bases are shared with TRBD2. J gave up 7 bases and V 4 bases, and 10 bases lay outside the gene matches. The germline V gene has CDR1 MGHDK and CDR2 SYGVNS. The CDR3 extends over 16 amino acids. The CDR3 DNA follows: TGTGCCAGCAGTGCGACTAGCGGAATCACGTACGGGGAGCTGTTTTTT. Translating it yields CASSATSGITYGELFF.

V and J are TRBV6-1 and TRBJ2-1; TRBD2 agrees at 8 bases. J gave up 6 bases and V 2 bases, and 6 bases lay outside the gene matches. The germline gives CDR1 MNHNS, CDR2 SASEGT. This CDR3 is built from 15 residues. The DNA for the CDR3 is TGTGCCAGCAGTGAAAAGGGACTAGATGCCAATGAGCAGTTCTTC. Protein sequence: CASSEKGLDANEQFF.

This clone was seen only once. The chain is built from TRBV28 and TRBJ1-5; weak D call: TRBD1 (5 bases). The V end was cut by 6 bases, the J end by 5 bases, with 8 bases between. This CDR3 spans 12 amino acids. Germline values: CDR1 MDHEN, CDR2 SYDVKM. CDR3 amino acids: CASRRGDQPQHF. The CDR3 DNA follows: TGTGCCAGCAGGCGGGGCGATCAGCCCCAGCATTTT.